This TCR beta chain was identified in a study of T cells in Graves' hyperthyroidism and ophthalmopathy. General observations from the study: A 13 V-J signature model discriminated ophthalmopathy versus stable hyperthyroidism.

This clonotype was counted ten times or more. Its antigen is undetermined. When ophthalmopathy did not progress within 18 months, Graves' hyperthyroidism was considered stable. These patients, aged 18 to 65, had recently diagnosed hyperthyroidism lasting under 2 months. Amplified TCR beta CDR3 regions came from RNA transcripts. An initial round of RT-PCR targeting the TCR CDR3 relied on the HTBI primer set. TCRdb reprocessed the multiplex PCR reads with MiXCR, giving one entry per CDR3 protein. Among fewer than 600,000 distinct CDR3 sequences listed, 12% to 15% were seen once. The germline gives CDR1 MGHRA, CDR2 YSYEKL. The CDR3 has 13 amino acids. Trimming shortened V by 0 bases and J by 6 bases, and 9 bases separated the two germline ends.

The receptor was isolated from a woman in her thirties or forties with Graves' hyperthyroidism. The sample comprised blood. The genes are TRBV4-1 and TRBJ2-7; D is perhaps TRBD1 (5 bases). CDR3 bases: TGCGCCAGCAGCCAAGATTCTAGGGGCGAGCAGTACTTC. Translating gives CASSQDSRGEQYF.